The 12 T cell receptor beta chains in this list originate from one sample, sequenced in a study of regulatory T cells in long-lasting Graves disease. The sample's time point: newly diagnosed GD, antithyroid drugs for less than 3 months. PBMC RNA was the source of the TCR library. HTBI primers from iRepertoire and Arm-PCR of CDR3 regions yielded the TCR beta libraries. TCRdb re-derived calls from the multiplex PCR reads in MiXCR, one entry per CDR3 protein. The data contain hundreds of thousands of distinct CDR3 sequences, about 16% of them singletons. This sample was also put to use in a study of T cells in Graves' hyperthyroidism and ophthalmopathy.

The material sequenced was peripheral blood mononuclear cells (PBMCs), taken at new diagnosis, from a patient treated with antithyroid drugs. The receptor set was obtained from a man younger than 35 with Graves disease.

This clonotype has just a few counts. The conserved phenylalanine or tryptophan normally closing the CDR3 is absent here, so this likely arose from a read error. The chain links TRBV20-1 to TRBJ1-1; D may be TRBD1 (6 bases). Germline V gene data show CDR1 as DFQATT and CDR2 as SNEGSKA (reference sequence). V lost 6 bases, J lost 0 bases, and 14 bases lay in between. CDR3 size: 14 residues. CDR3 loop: CSASRDRMNTEAFS. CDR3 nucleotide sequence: TGCAGTGCGAGCCGAGACAGGATGAACACTGAAGCTTTCTCT.

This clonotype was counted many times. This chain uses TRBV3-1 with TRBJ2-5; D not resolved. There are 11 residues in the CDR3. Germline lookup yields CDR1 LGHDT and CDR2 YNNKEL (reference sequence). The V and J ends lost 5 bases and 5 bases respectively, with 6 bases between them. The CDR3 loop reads CASSLRETQYF. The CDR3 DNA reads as TGTGCCAGCAGCTTACGGGAGACCCAGTACTTC.

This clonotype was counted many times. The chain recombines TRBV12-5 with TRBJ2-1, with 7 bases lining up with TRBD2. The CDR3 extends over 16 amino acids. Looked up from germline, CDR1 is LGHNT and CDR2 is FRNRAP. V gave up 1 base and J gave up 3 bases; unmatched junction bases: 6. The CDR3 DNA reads TGTGCTAGTGGTTTGGAAGCGGGACCGTTCTACAATGAGCAGTTCTTC. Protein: CASGLEAGPFYNEQFF.

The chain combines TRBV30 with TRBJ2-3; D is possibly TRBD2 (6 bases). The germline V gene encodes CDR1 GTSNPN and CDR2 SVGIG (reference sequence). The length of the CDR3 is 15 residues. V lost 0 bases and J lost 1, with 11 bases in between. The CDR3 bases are TGTGCCTGGAGTGTCGGAGGGTTAGGCACAGATACGCAGTATTTT. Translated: CAWSVGGLGTDTQYF.

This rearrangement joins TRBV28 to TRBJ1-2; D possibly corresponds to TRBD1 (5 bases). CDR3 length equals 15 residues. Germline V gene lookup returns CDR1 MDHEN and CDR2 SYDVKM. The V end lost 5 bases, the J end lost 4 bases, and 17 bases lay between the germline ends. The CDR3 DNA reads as TGTGCCAGCAGTCTTTCACCGGACACCTTCTATGGCTACACCTTC. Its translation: CASSLSPDTFYGYTF.

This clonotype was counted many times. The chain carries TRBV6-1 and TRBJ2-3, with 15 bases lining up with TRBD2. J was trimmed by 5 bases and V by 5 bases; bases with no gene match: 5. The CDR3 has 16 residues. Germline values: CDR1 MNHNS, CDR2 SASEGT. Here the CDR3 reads CASSRTSGRAGDTQYF. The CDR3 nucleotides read TGTGCCAGCAGTCGGACTAGCGGGAGGGCGGGAGATACGCAGTATTTT.

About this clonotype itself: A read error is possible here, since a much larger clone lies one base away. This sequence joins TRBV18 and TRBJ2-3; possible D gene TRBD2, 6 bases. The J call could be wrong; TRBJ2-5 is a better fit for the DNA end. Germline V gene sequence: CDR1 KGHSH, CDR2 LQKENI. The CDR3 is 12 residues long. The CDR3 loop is CASSPIGGTQYF. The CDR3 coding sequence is TGTGCCAGCTCACCAATCGGGGGGACCCAGTACTTC.

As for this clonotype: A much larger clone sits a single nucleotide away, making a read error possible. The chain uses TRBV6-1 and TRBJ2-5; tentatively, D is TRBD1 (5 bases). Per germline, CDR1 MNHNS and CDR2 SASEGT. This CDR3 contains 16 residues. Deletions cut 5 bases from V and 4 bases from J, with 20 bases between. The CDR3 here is CASSQPQGGIRETQYF. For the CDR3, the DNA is TGTGCCAGCAGTCAACCTCAGGGTGGAATCCGAGAGACCCAGTACTTC.

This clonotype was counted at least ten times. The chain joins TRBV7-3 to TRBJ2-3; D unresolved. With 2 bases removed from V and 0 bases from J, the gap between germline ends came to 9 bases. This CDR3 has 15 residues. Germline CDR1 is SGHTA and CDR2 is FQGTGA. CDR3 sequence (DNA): TGTGCCAGCAGCTTAGGGCAAGCAAGCACAGATACGCAGTATTTT. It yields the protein CASSLGQASTDTQYF.

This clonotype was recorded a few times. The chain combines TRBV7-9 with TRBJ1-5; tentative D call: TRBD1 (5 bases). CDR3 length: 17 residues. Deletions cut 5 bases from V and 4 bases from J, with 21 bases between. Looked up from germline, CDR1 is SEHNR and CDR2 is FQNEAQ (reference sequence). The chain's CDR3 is CASSPAETGVINQPQHF. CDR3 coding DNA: TGTGCCAGCAGCCCCGCCGAAACAGGAGTGATAAATCAGCCCCAGCATTTT.

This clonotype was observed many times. For the CDR3, the DNA is TGTGCCAGCAGTCAGGGGGACACCGGACCCTACGAGCAGTACTTC. Amino acid sequence: CASSQGDTGPYEQYF. This chain joins TRBV3-1 and TRBJ2-7; 7 bases match TRBD1. The CDR3 sequence is 15 residues long. The junction had 10 bases not matched to a gene; V was cut back by 6 bases and J by 2 bases. The germline V gene has CDR1 LGHDT and CDR2 YNNKEL (reference sequence).

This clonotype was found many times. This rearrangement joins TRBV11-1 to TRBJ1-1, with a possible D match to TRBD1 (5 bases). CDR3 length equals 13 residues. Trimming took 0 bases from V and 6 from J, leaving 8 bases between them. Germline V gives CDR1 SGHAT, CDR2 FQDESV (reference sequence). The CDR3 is CASSLARVSEAFF. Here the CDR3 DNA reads TGTGCCAGCAGCTTAGCCAGGGTGTCTGAAGCTTTCTTT.